What follows is one TCR beta chain and its context. Its antigen remains unidentified. This sample was taken from a study of cytomegalovirus exposure and HLA in healthy donors. Primers for the PCR totalled 60 Vbeta and 13 Jbeta. Profiling relied on immunoSEQ multiplex PCR, and the TCRdb table lists in-frame clones only, not all of them. This sample yields over 130,000 clones, of which around three quarters are seen a single time; 1.5% to 2% belongs to the top ten. Study findings and constraints: For most subjects, TCR beta sequences were reported to predict HLA-A and HLA-B alleles with accuracy. A missense DCLRE1C variant was associated with V- and J-gene trimming of TCR beta chains in a later analysis, and an independent cohort replicated the association. Equally common other TCR beta chains were less clonally expanded than HLA-associated ones, a later analysis found.

From germline, CDR1 is MNHEY and CDR2 SMNVEV (reference sequence). The CDR3 is 17 residues long. Losses at the gene ends were 4 bases for V and 5 bases for J; bases not matched to a gene: 13. Whereas donors were nominally healthy upon sampling, unrecorded immune exposures were probable. This receptor was obtained from a man aged 40-50 years in good health and CMV-seronegative. The chain is built from TRBV27 and TRBJ2-2, with 7 positions matching TRBD2. The sample consisted of PBMCs. The CDR3, as DNA: TGTGCCAGCAGTTCGATAGGACTAGATAGTATTACCGGGGAGCTGTTTTTT. It translates to CASSSIGLDSITGELFF.